The 24 T cell receptor beta chains presented below share a single source sample, sequenced in a study of naive and memory T cell subsets. Two oligonucleotides, mixed equimolar, formed the beta constant-region primer covering TRBC1 and TRBC2. The ligated cDNA underwent four PCR rounds using SP2 and nested alpha and beta constant-region primers. Using its own MiXCR run on the UMI-ligation and nested PCR reads, TCRdb lists one record per CDR3 protein. Here the sample spans over 25,000 distinct CDR3 sequences, around a sixth being singletons. Sequenced material: effector memory CD4+ T cells from blood. Subset meaning: effector memory, CD45RA- CD27-. The receptors were gathered from a human donor in good health.

A few counts support this clonotype. CDR3 in amino acids: CASSPDTRNTEAFF. CDR3 DNA sequence: TGTGCCAGCAGTCCGGACACCCGGAACACTGAAGCTTTCTTT. The chain combines TRBV5-4 with TRBJ1-1, with TRBD1 as a possible D gene (5 bases). Germline V gives CDR1 SGHNT, CDR2 YYREEE (reference sequence). The V gene lost 5 bases and the J gene lost 1 base, with 12 bases spanning the gap. This CDR3 region has 14 residues.

This clonotype has more than one count but fewer than ten. The chain employs TRBV24-1 and TRBJ2-1, with 10 bases fitting TRBD2. V lost 9 bases and J lost 10; bases outside the gene matches: 14. The CDR3 spans 15 residues. CDR1 is KGHDR, CDR2 SFDVKD, per germline. The CDR3 loop is CATGVSASGGREQFF. The CDR3 coding sequence is TGTGCCACCGGAGTATCGGCTAGCGGGGGCAGGGAGCAGTTCTTC.

This clonotype was observed many times. V is TRBV20-1 and J is TRBJ1-2, with 10 bases lining up with TRBD1. The CDR3 length is 17 residues. CDR1 is DFQATT, CDR2 SNEGSKA, per germline (reference sequence). J was trimmed by 4 bases and V by 0 bases; bases with no gene match: 11. CDR3 sequence: CSARDIDRGRGSYGYTF. The CDR3 DNA follows: TGCAGTGCTAGAGATATAGACAGGGGGCGCGGGAGCTATGGCTACACCTTC.

In its sample, this clonotype was seen a few times. V and J are TRBV10-3 and TRBJ1-5; D uncertain. This CDR3 has 14 residues. V lost 6 bases and J 1 base, leaving 10 bases between the germline ends. Germline CDR1 ENHRY, CDR2 SYGVKD. Written as DNA, the CDR3 is TGTGCCATCAGGTCAGAGTGGAGCAATCAGCCCCAGCATTTT. Amino acid sequence: CAIRSEWSNQPQHF.

This clonotype was seen many times. The chain has TRBV5-1 and TRBJ1-1, with no clear D. V was cut by 7 bases and J by 2 bases, with 15 bases left in between. This CDR3 region has 14 residues. Germline CDR1 and CDR2: SGHRS and YFSETQ. The CDR3 DNA follows: TGCGCCAGCGTCTCGGACTCTCTAAACACTGAAGCTTTCTTT. It translates to CASVSDSLNTEAFF.

This clonotype came up a few times. The chain joins TRBV6-6 to TRBJ2-6, with D unresolved. This CDR3 has 12 residues. Deletions cut 11 bases from V and 1 base from J, with 6 bases between. The germline V gene has CDR1 MNHNY and CDR2 SVGAGI (reference sequence). The DNA for the CDR3 is TGTGCCTCGGAGTCTGGGGCCAACGTCCTGACTTTC. It codes for CASESGANVLTF.

This sequence joins TRBV10-3 and TRBJ1-5; maybe TRBD1 (5 bases). In germline, CDR1 is ENHRY, CDR2 SYGVKD. The V and J ends lost 11 bases and 1 base respectively, with 15 bases between them. The CDR3 has 14 amino acids. CDR3 DNA: TGTGCCGCGCGGGCATCAGGGAGCAATCAGCCCCAGCATTTT. Amino acid sequence: CAARASGSNQPQHF.

This clonotype has more than one count but fewer than ten. The J gene is TRBJ1-2, the V gene TRBV29-1, with 10 bases that match TRBD1. Germline loops: CDR1 SQVTM, CDR2 ANQGSEA. The CDR3 spans 17 residues. The junction had 13 bases not matched to a gene; V was cut back by 6 bases and J by 0 bases. The CDR3 DNA is TGCAGCGTCCTCACTCCGGGACAGGGGTTAGCTAACTATGGCTACACCTTC. This translates into CSVLTPGQGLANYGYTF. Full variable domain (rest looked up from reference TRBV29-1 and TRBJ1-2): SAVISQKPSRDICQRGTSLTIQCQVDSQVTMMFWYRQQPGQSLTLIATANQGSEATYESGFVIDKFPISRPNLTFSTLTVSNMSPEDSSIYLCSVLTPGQGLANYGYTFGSGTRLTVV.

This clonotype came up a few times. The rearrangement links TRBV7-2 to TRBJ2-1; no clear D gene. The CDR3 is made up of 17 amino acids. Per germline, CDR1 SGHTA and CDR2 FQGNSA. Trimming shortened V by 2 bases and J by 0 bases, and 14 bases separated the two germline ends. The CDR3 protein is CASSLWPPLSSYNEQFF. CDR3 in DNA: TGTGCCAGCAGCTTATGGCCCCCCCTGAGCTCCTACAATGAGCAGTTCTTC.

The chain carries TRBV2 and TRBJ1-1; weak D call: TRBD1 (6 bases). V was trimmed by 8 bases and J by 6 bases, leaving 16 bases between them. The CDR3 is made up of 13 amino acids. Germline values: CDR1 SNHLY, CDR2 FYNNEI. The CDR3 spells CASRTGRGSEAFF. The DNA of the CDR3 is TGTGCCAGCCGAACAGGGAGGGGCTCTGAAGCTTTCTTT.

A few counts support this clonotype. The chain employs TRBV5-1 and TRBJ2-3, with 7 bases aligning to TRBD1. The germline gives CDR1 SGHRS, CDR2 YFSETQ. The junction had 6 bases not matched to a gene; V was cut back by 0 bases and J by 5 bases. The CDR3 runs 15 residues. CDR3 bases: TGCGCCAGCAGCTTGGAGTACAGGGGTAAAGATACGCAGTATTTT. As protein: CASSLEYRGKDTQYF.

J is TRBJ2-5 and V is TRBV30; D gene uncertain. Trimming pared 2 bases from V and 7 bases from J, leaving 8 bases between. Germline V CDR1 and CDR2: GTSNPN, SVGIG (reference sequence). This CDR3 contains 11 residues. CDR3 region: CAWSPPGTQYF. CDR3 DNA sequence: TGTGCCTGGAGTCCACCGGGGACCCAGTACTTC.

The J gene is TRBJ2-7, the V gene TRBV27, with TRBD2 as a possible D gene (6 bases). Germline CDR1 and CDR2: MNHEY and SMNVEV (reference sequence). V lost 2 bases and J lost 0, with 11 bases in between. The CDR3 consists of 15 residues. This CDR3 reads CASSLGGVGSYEQYF. CDR3 coding DNA: TGTGCCAGCAGTTTAGGCGGGGTGGGCTCCTACGAGCAGTACTTC.

This chain uses TRBV5-4 with TRBJ2-6; D not resolved. The germline V gene has CDR1 SGHNT and CDR2 YYREEE (reference sequence). This CDR3 contains 15 residues. V was trimmed by 0 bases and J by 2 bases, leaving 6 bases between them. Here the CDR3 DNA reads TGTGCCAGCAGCTTGGGCAGGCCTGGGGCCAACGTCCTGACTTTC. As protein: CASSLGRPGANVLTF.

This chain connects TRBV12-3 or TRBV12-4 to TRBJ2-7; weak D call: TRBD2 (5 bases). The CDR3 has 14 amino acids. V lost 5 bases and J 3 bases, leaving 14 bases between the germline ends. CDR3 loop: CASSRKSGSYEQYF. For the CDR3, the DNA is TGTGCCAGCAGTCGAAAAAGTGGGAGCTACGAGCAGTACTTC.

V is TRBV20-1 and J is TRBJ2-4; a weak D match, TRBD2 (5 bases). The CDR3 is 13 amino acids. V lost 4 bases and J 3 bases, leaving 10 bases between the germline ends. Germline V gene sequence: CDR1 DFQATT, CDR2 SNEGSKA (reference sequence). The CDR3 here is CSANDGNKNIQYF. The CDR3 bases are TGCAGTGCTAATGACGGGAACAAAAACATTCAGTACTTC.

The rearrangement joins TRBV20-1 to TRBJ1-1, with D possibly matching TRBD1 (5 bases). Trimming cost V 0 bases and J 1 base, with 12 bases left between them. Germline lookup yields CDR1 DFQATT and CDR2 SNEGSKA (reference sequence). This CDR3 has 15 residues. In DNA, the CDR3 is TGCAGTGCTAGAGATCGGGGGAGGGGGAACACTGAAGCTTTCTTT. This codes for CSARDRGRGNTEAFF.

There are a few counts of this clonotype. The chain has TRBV28 and TRBJ2-7; D is unclear. Per the germline V gene, CDR1 is MDHEN and CDR2 is SYDVKM. The CDR3 contains 13 residues. Trimming cost V 7 bases and J 0 bases, with 10 bases left between them. This CDR3 reads CASNVRSSYEQYF. The CDR3 region has the DNA TGTGCCAGCAACGTGAGGAGCTCCTACGAGCAGTACTTC.

DNA for the CDR3: TGCGCCAGCAGCCAAGATCCCGGGGTTGGTGGCTACACCTTC. Protein product: CASSQDPGVGGYTF. The V call is TRBV4-1, the J call TRBJ1-2; D call uncertain. Germline CDR1 reads MGHRA; CDR2 reads YSYEKL. V lost 0 bases to trimming and J lost 7 bases, with 12 bases between them. The CDR3 length is 14 residues.

The chain joins TRBV27 to TRBJ2-1; tentatively, D is TRBD1 (7 bases). V lost 9 bases and J lost 5, with 17 bases in between. Looked up from germline, CDR1 is MNHEY and CDR2 is SMNVEV (reference sequence). The CDR3 spans 14 residues. The CDR3 DNA sequence: TGTGCCAGTCGTAACAGGGGAGGCCACAATGAGCAGTTCTTC. Amino acids: CASRNRGGHNEQFF.

This clonotype was recorded only once. This clone may be a read error of a much larger clone one base away. The CDR3 does not end in the conserved phenylalanine or tryptophan, so this is likely a read error. This sequence joins TRBV14 and TRBJ2-1; D gene unclear. Trimming stripped 1 base from V and 1 base from J, with 14 bases between. Germline V gene sequence: CDR1 SGHDN, CDR2 FVKESK. The CDR3 covers 17 residues. The CDR3 nucleotides read TGTGCCAGCAGCCAAGGTCTTGGTGGTGGTTCCTACAATGAGCAGTTCTCC. The encoded protein is CASSQGLGGGSYNEQFS.

This clonotype was detected many times. The chain carries TRBV29-1 and TRBJ2-3; D is perhaps TRBD1 or TRBD2 (5 bases each). Germline-derived CDR1 and CDR2 are SQVTM and ANQGSEA. The CDR3 length is 14 residues. Trimming took off 4 bases at V and 2 bases at J, with 13 bases between the two ends. The CDR3 here is CSVARGGSTDTQYF. As DNA, the CDR3 is TGCAGCGTTGCTCGGGGCGGATCCACAGATACGCAGTATTTT.

This clonotype was seen repeatedly, ten times or more. The chain links TRBV29-1 to TRBJ2-5; 10 bases match TRBD1. Germline V gives CDR1 SQVTM, CDR2 ANQGSEA. The CDR3 has 12 residues. V shed 6 bases and J 5 bases; nucleotides not matched to a gene: 3. CDR3: CSVGQGWETQYF. CDR3 DNA sequence: TGCAGCGTGGGACAGGGGTGGGAGACCCAGTACTTC.

This clonotype occurred a few times. The genes are TRBV4-1 and TRBJ2-7; 7 bases align to TRBD2. The CDR3 is 18 amino acids. With V trimmed by 0 bases and J by 0 bases, 11 bases remained unmatched. Germline V lookup: CDR1 MGHRA, CDR2 YSYEKL. The CDR3 DNA reads as TGCGCCAGCAGCCAAGATGAAGCGGGGCCAGCGTACTCCTACGAGCAGTACTTC. It encodes CASSQDEAGPAYSYEQYF.